This T cell receptor beta chain was sequenced during a study of sequential checkpoint blockade in melanoma. Overall study context: Maintenance nivolumab came after either treatment sequence. Study results and limitations: About 30 times likelier clinical benefit followed increased tumor T-cell fraction and clonality. T-cell fraction and clonality followed PD-L1 and CD8+ counts, not mutational load.

This clone was observed a few times. Its specificity is not known. The treatment was: randomized to nivolumab then ipilimumab (arm A) or the reverse (arm B). The CDR3 loop spans 17 amino acids. After removal of 7 bases from V and 4 bases from J, the junction contained 15 bases not matched to a gene. Germline assignment: CDR1 LNHDA and CDR2 SQIVND (reference sequence). TCRdb's copy holds only in-frame clones and misses some; the assay was immunoSEQ multiplex PCR. The sample has around 4,500 clones; 24% are singletons. V gene TRBV19 combines with J gene TRBJ2-1; 8 bases agree with TRBD2. This TCR came from a human donor with melanoma. Sequenced material: tumor tissue (inferred from file names), taken from a patient given nivolumab and ipilimumab in sequence. The CDR3 DNA is TGTGCCAGTACCACGACTAGCGCGGCTTTAGGTTACAATGAGCAGTTCTTC. As protein: CASTTTSAALGYNEQFF. Based on the CDR3 plus reference TRBV19 and TRBJ2-1, the full variable domain is DGGITQSPKYLFRKEGQNVTLSCEQNLNHDAMYWYRQDPGQGLRLIYYSQIVNDFQKGDIAEGYSVSREKKESFPLTVTSAQKNPTAFYLCASTTTSAALGYNEQFFGPGTRLTVL.